The 30 T cell receptor beta chains in this list originate from one sample, sequenced in a study of OX40 agonist ivuxolimab in advanced cancers. TCRdb keeps only in-frame clones here, not all; method: immunoSEQ multiplex PCR. The data show approximately 17,000 clones, about 80% seen once. The specimen was CD4+ or CD8+ T cells sorted from blood, collected in a trial of the OX40 agonist ivuxolimab. The origin of the receptors is an adult with an advanced solid tumor such as melanoma, head and neck, liver or kidney cancer.

The chain links TRBV7-6 to TRBJ2-6; no clear D. CDR1 and CDR2 from the germline V gene are SGHVS and FNYEAQ. The CDR3 contains 14 residues. V lost 2 bases to trimming and J lost 0 bases, with 2 bases between them. The CDR3 bases are TGTGCCAGCAGCTTACGCTCTGGGGCCAACGTCCTGACTTTC. It yields the protein CASSLRSGANVLTF.

This clone has just one count. The chain recombines TRBV2 with TRBJ2-7; 7 nucleotides align to TRBD1. Germline V gene data show CDR1 as SNHLY and CDR2 as FYNNEI. V lost 7 bases and J lost 3; bases outside the gene matches: 6. The CDR3 has 13 amino acids. DNA of the CDR3: TGTGCCAGCACACGACAGGGCTTCTACGAGCAGTACTTC. It yields the protein CASTRQGFYEQYF.

The V gene is TRBV11-2, the J gene TRBJ2-7; 7 bases agree with TRBD1. The CDR3 loop spans 14 amino acids. Germline trimming cut 5 bases from V and 4 bases from J; bases unmatched to any gene: 8. Per germline, CDR1 SGHAT and CDR2 FQNNGV. CDR3 sequence (DNA): TGTGCCAGCAGCCCCGGACAGGTTTCTTACGAGCAGTACTTC. Amino acids: CASSPGQVSYEQYF.

In its sample, this clone was seen once. V is TRBV5-1 and J is TRBJ2-5; D perhaps matches TRBD2 (5 bases). The J call may be in error: the DNA end matches TRBJ2-7 better. This CDR3 region has 14 residues. Germline assignment: CDR1 SGHRS and CDR2 YFSETQ. The DNA for the CDR3 is TGCGCCAGCAGCGTGGATGAGGGAACCTACGAGCAGTACTTC. Translated, it gives CASSVDEGTYEQYF.

The rearrangement joins TRBV7-2 to TRBJ1-5; no clear D gene. The germline gives CDR1 SGHTA, CDR2 FQGNSA. There are 16 residues in the CDR3. Trimming took off 4 bases at V and 0 bases at J, with 13 bases between the two ends. The CDR3 nucleotides are TGTGCCAGCAGCTCCCGAGGTATCGGTAGCAATCAGCCCCAGCATTTT. This sequence encodes CASSSRGIGSNQPQHF.

This rearrangement joins TRBV28 to TRBJ1-2; D is perhaps TRBD1 (5 bases). CDR3 length equals 12 residues. The ends were cut back, 5 bases at V and 8 bases at J, with 12 bases in the middle. Germline V gives CDR1 MDHEN, CDR2 SYDVKM. This CDR3 is CASSDYRSGYTF. DNA for the CDR3: TGTGCCAGCAGTGATTACAGGAGCGGCTACACCTTC.

J is TRBJ2-1 and V is TRBV5-1, with D possibly being TRBD1 (5 bases). The CDR3 is made up of 13 amino acids. Trimming stripped 0 bases from V and 6 bases from J, with 7 bases between. Germline CDR1 reads SGHRS; CDR2 reads YFSETQ. The CDR3 sequence is CASSLEQGNEQFF. For the CDR3, the DNA is TGCGCCAGCAGCTTGGAGCAGGGCAATGAGCAGTTCTTC.

The rearrangement links TRBV2 to TRBJ1-1; perhaps TRBD1 as D (5 bases). The CDR3 sequence is 13 residues long. V lost 6 bases to trimming and J lost 7 bases, with 15 bases between them. Germline V CDR1 and CDR2: SNHLY, FYNNEI. The CDR3 spells CASRETIRVEAFF. In DNA, the CDR3 is TGTGCCAGCAGGGAGACCATCAGGGTTGAAGCTTTCTTT.

The chain combines TRBV5-8 with TRBJ1-1, with 11 bases identical to TRBD1. Germline V gene data show CDR1 as SGHTS and CDR2 as YDEGEE. This CDR3 is 16 amino acids long. The J segment lost 4 bases and the V segment lost 4 bases, leaving 9 bases of the junction unmatched. The CDR3 DNA reads TGTGCCAGCAGCCTCCCTCCCGGGACAGGGGGCACTGAAGCTTTCTTT. Protein: CASSLPPGTGGTEAFF.

The chain recombines TRBV5-1 with TRBJ2-7; a weak D match, TRBD1 (6 bases). Germline V lookup: CDR1 SGHRS, CDR2 YFSETQ. This CDR3 contains 14 residues. With 4 bases removed from V and 2 bases from J, the gap between germline ends came to 13 bases. The CDR3 is CASSAQTGTYEQYF. The CDR3 DNA follows: TGCGCCAGCAGCGCACAGACAGGTACCTACGAGCAGTACTTC. Full variable domain (missing parts from reference TRBV5-1 and TRBJ2-7): KAGVTQTPRYLIKTRGQQVTLSCSPISGHRSVSWYQQTPGQGLQFLFEYFSETQRNKGNFPGRFSGRQFSNSRSEMNVSTLELGDSALYLCASSAQTGTYEQYFGPGTRLTVT.

The chain employs TRBV19 and TRBJ2-7, with 7 bases lining up with TRBD2. The trim removed 5 bases at V and 0 bases at J, leaving 4 bases unmatched. The CDR3 is 14 amino acids. Germline V gene data show CDR1 as LNHDA and CDR2 as SQIVND (reference sequence). The CDR3 bases are TGTGCCAGTAGTCCCGGCGGGGGCTCCTACGAGCAGTACTTC. Its protein product is CASSPGGGSYEQYF.

Relative to its sample, this clone is medium-sized. V usage is TRBV4-1 and J usage is TRBJ1-2, with D unresolved. V shed 4 bases and J shed 4 bases, with 10 bases lying between them. CDR1 and CDR2 from the germline V gene are MGHRA and YSYEKL. This CDR3 spans 13 amino acids. The CDR3 bases are TGCGCCAGCAGCCCCGGAGGCCTCTATGGCTACACCTTC. Residues: CASSPGGLYGYTF.

The chain has TRBV18 and TRBJ2-7, with 8 nucleotides matching TRBD1. Germline values: CDR1 KGHSH, CDR2 LQKENI. V gave up 4 bases and J gave up 0 bases; unmatched junction bases: 8. The length of the CDR3 is 16 residues. The CDR3 sequence is CASSHIQGEGSYEQYF. The CDR3 DNA follows: TGTGCCAGCTCACACATACAGGGGGAAGGCTCCTACGAGCAGTACTTC.

J is TRBJ2-6 and V is TRBV6-1; D is possibly TRBD1 or TRBD2 (5 bases each). Germline CDR1 MNHNS, CDR2 SASEGT. Deletions cut 3 bases from V and 2 bases from J, with 11 bases between. The CDR3 loop spans 16 amino acids. The CDR3 is CASSEGDGAGANVLTF. The CDR3 bases are TGTGCCAGCAGTGAGGGGGACGGCGCTGGGGCCAACGTCCTGACTTTC.

The V and J genes are TRBV6-1 and TRBJ2-2; tentative D call: TRBD1 (6 bases). Germline V gives CDR1 MNHNS, CDR2 SASEGT. V dropped 2 bases and J dropped 4 bases, with 11 bases sitting between them. This CDR3 contains 15 residues. CDR3 residues: CASSELGGVTGELFF. As DNA, the CDR3 is TGTGCCAGCAGTGAATTAGGGGGAGTCACCGGGGAGCTGTTTTTT.

The V call is TRBV29-1, the J call TRBJ2-7; TRBD1 or TRBD2 may be the D gene (5 bases each). The germline CDR1 and CDR2 sequences are SQVTM and ANQGSEA. Trimming shortened V by 7 bases and J by 0 bases, and 10 bases separated the two germline ends. The CDR3 covers 12 residues. CDR3 amino acids: CSAGRSSYEQYF. The CDR3 coding sequence is TGCAGCGCGGGACGGAGCTCCTACGAGCAGTACTTC.

This rearrangement joins TRBV27 to TRBJ2-5; 10 bases agree with TRBD1. The last part of the DNA fits TRBJ2-7 better; the J call may be wrong. Germline CDR1 reads MNHEY; CDR2 reads SMNVEV (reference sequence). The CDR3 totals 15 residues. The CDR3 bases are TGTGCCAGCGGGGGAAGGGGACAGGGGACCTACGAGCAGTACTTC. It encodes CASGGRGQGTYEQYF.

The chain carries TRBV7-6 and TRBJ2-7; weak D call: TRBD2 (5 bases). With 4 bases removed from V and 5 bases from J, the gap between germline ends came to 15 bases. This CDR3 contains 14 residues. Germline lookup yields CDR1 SGHVS and CDR2 FNYEAQ. As DNA, the CDR3 is TGTGCCAGCAGCTGGAGTGAAGGAGGAAACGAGCAGTACTTC. Protein sequence: CASSWSEGGNEQYF. The full variable domain, completed using reference TRBV7-6 and TRBJ2-7, is GAGVSQSPRYKVTKRGQDVALRCDPISGHVSLYWYRQALGQGPEFLTYFNYEAQQDKSGLPNDRFSAERPEGSISTLTIQRTEQRDSAMYRCASSWSEGGNEQYFGPGTRLTVT.

This sequence joins TRBV4-3 and TRBJ1-4; D may be TRBD1 (6 bases). Germline values: CDR1 LGHNA, CDR2 YSLEER. The CDR3 contains 17 residues. V shed 4 bases and J shed 0 bases, with 15 bases lying between them. The CDR3 nucleotides are TGCGCCAGCAGCCGCTTATGGAAGGGGGCAACTAATGAAAAACTGTTTTTT. Translating gives CASSRLWKGATNEKLFF.

This chain's CDR3 is CASSFSVSSYNEQFF. In DNA form, the CDR3 reads TGTGCCAGCAGCTTTTCCGTGAGCTCCTACAATGAGCAGTTCTTC. The chain couples TRBV7-8 to TRBJ2-1; D is uncertain. The CDR3 has 15 residues. Per the germline V gene, CDR1 is SGHVS and CDR2 is FQNEAQ. The V and J ends lost 3 bases and 0 bases respectively, with 9 bases between them.

The chain is built from TRBV7-2 and TRBJ2-5; 16 bases are shared with TRBD2. Germline CDR1 and CDR2: SGHTA and FQGNSA. The CDR3 sequence is 18 residues long. V was pared by 4 bases and J by 5 bases, with 10 bases of the junction left unmatched. The CDR3 DNA sequence: TGTGCCAGCAGCTCGGGACTAGCGGGGGGGCTAGGTTTGGAGACCCAGTACTTC. This encodes CASSSGLAGGLGLETQYF.

This clone was detected once. The V and J genes are TRBV5-4 and TRBJ1-2; D ambiguous. This CDR3 contains 11 residues. V was cut by 4 bases and J by 4 bases, with 5 bases left in between. The V gene's germline CDR1 is SGHNT and CDR2 YYREEE (reference sequence). The CDR3 DNA sequence: TGTGCCAGCAGCGAGGGCTATGGCTACACCTTC. Its protein product is CASSEGYGYTF.

This chain links TRBV7-9 with TRBJ1-2; D remains unclear. The germline CDR1 and CDR2 sequences are SEHNR and FQNEAQ (reference sequence). The V and J ends lost 5 bases and 4 bases respectively, with 20 bases between them. The CDR3 is made up of 16 amino acids. CDR3 amino acids: CASSPPGEVVVYGYTF. In DNA form, the CDR3 reads TGTGCCAGCAGCCCGCCCGGGGAGGTCGTAGTCTATGGCTACACCTTC.

CDR3 protein: CAIRGVIGRSYGYTF. DNA for the CDR3: TGTGCCATCAGGGGGGTGATCGGGAGGAGCTATGGCTACACCTTC. J is TRBJ1-2 and V is TRBV10-3; TRBD1 is a possible D gene (5 bases). The CDR3 is 15 amino acids. Germline V CDR1 and CDR2: ENHRY, SYGVKD. The germline V and J ends were trimmed by 6 bases and 4 bases, with 18 bases remaining between them.

J is TRBJ1-1 and V is TRBV9, with D uncertain. This CDR3 is built from 13 residues. The V end was cut by 5 bases, the J end by 3 bases, with 11 bases between. Looked up from germline, CDR1 is SGDLS and CDR2 is YYNGEE. The CDR3 protein is CASSPTQDTEAFF. The CDR3 DNA follows: TGTGCCAGCAGTCCAACACAAGACACTGAAGCTTTCTTT.

The rearrangement links TRBV9 to TRBJ2-3; 10 bases fit TRBD2. Germline lookup yields CDR1 SGDLS and CDR2 YYNGEE. V gave up 5 bases and J gave up 2 bases; unmatched junction bases: 8. This CDR3 contains 16 residues. This CDR3 is CASRPTSGDATDTQYF. In nucleotides, the CDR3 is TGTGCCAGCAGACCTACTAGCGGGGATGCCACAGATACGCAGTATTTT.

This chain uses TRBV5-6 with TRBJ1-1; D call uncertain. The CDR3 sequence is 13 residues long. In germline, CDR1 is SGHDT, CDR2 YYEEEE. Trimming left V 6 bases short and J 6 bases short, with 15 bases between. CDR3: CASTLGPDPEAFF. CDR3 DNA: TGTGCCAGCACCCTTGGCCCAGATCCTGAAGCTTTCTTT.

The gene calls are TRBV6-6 and TRBJ1-3; the D is unclear. The length of the CDR3 is 14 residues. CDR1 is MNHNY and CDR2 is SVGAGI in the germline V gene (reference sequence). Trimming stripped 6 bases from V and 0 bases from J, with 9 bases between. The CDR3 reads CASSSTVSGNTIYF. In DNA form, the CDR3 reads TGTGCCAGCAGCTCGACCGTCTCTGGAAACACCATATATTTT.

The chain recombines TRBV2 with TRBJ1-2; 9 bases map to TRBD1. There are 15 residues in the CDR3. The trim removed 10 bases at V and 6 bases at J, leaving 15 bases unmatched. In germline, CDR1 is SNHLY, CDR2 FYNNEI. This CDR3 reads CATEVVKGQGHGYTF. CDR3 DNA: TGTGCCACGGAGGTAGTAAAGGGACAGGGTCATGGCTACACCTTC.

This chain links TRBV21-1 with TRBJ2-1; whether TRBD1, the table's D call, matches the DNA was not checked. TRBV21-1 is described as a pseudogene. The length of the CDR3 is 14 residues. The CDR3 sequence: CASSKVQAYNEQFF. CDR3 coding DNA: TGTGCCAGCAGCAAAGTTCAGGCCTACAATGAGCAGTTCTTC.